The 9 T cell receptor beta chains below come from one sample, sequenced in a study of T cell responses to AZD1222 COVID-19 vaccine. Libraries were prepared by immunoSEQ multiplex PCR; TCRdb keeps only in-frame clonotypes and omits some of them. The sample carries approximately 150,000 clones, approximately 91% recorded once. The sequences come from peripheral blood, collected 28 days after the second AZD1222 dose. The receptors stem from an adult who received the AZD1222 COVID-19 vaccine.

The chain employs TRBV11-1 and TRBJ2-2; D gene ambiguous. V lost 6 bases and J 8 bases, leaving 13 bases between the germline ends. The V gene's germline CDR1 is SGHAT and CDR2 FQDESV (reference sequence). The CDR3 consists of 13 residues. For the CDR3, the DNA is TGTGCCAGCAGTTCGGAATGGGGTGGGGAGCTGTTTTTT. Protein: CASSSEWGGELFF.

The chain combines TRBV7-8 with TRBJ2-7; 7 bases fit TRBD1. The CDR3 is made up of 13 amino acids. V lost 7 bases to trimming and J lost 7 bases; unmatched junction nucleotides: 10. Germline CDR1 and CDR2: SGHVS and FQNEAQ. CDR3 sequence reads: CASTLTGTGEQYF. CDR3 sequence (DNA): TGTGCCAGCACCTTGACAGGGACGGGTGAGCAGTACTTC.

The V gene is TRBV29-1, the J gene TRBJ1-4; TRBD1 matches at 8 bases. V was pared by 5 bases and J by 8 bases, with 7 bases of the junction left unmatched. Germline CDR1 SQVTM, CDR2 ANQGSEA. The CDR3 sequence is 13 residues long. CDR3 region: CSVLQGGEEKLFF. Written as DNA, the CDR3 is TGCAGCGTTCTACAGGGGGGGGAAGAAAAACTGTTTTTT.

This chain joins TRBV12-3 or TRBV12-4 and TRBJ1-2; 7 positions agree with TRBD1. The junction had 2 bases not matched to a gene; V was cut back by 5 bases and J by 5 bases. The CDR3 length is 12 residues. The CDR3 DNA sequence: TGTGCCAGCAGTATGACAGGGTATGGCTACACCTTC. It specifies CASSMTGYGYTF.

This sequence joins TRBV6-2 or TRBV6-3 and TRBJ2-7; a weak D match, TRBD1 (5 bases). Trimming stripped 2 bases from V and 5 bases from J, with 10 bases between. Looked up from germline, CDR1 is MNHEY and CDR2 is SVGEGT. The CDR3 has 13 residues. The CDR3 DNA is TGTGCCAGCAGTTACGCAGGGCACGACGAGCAGTACTTC. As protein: CASSYAGHDEQYF.

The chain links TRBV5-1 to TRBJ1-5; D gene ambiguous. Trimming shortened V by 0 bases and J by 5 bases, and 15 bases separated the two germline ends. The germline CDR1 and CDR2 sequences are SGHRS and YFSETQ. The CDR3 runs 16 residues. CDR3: CASSLVGPGRDQPQHF. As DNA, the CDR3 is TGCGCCAGCAGCTTGGTAGGGCCCGGACGTGATCAGCCCCAGCATTTT.

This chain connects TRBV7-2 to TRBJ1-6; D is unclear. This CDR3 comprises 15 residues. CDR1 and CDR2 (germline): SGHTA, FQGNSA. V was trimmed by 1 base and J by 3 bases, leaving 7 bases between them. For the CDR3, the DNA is TGTGCCAGCAGCTTAGTGGCGGGCTATAATTCACCCCTCCACTTT. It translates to CASSLVAGYNSPLHF.

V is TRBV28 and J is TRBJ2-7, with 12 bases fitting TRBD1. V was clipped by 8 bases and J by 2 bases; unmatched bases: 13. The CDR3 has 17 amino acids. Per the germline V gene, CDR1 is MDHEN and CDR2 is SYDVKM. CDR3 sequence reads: CASPPGQGAGITYEQYF. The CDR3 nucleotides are TGTGCCAGCCCGCCGGGACAGGGGGCGGGGATAACCTACGAGCAGTACTTC.

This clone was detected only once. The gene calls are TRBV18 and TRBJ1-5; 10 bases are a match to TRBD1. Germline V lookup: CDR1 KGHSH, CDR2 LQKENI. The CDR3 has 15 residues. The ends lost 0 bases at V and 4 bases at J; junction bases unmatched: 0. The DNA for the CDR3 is TGTGCCAGCTCACCACCGGGACAGGGGAATCAGCCCCAGCATTTT. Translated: CASSPPGQGNQPQHF.